These 22 T cell receptor beta chains were all obtained from the same sample, sequenced in a study of blood T cell repertoires in COVID-19. Data came from immunoSEQ multiplex PCR; TCRdb stores just in-frame clones and leaves some out. The repertoire holds 58,000 or so clones, 60% to 75% seen once, with approximately 30% in the top ten. The source material was peripheral blood. These receptors were obtained from a woman of 80 years or more with acute or convalescent COVID-19.

Many counts were recorded for this clone. The chain is built from TRBV2 and TRBJ1-5; D is perhaps TRBD1 (5 bases). Trimming left V 7 bases short and J 2 bases short, with 9 bases between. The CDR3 runs to 13 residues. CDR1 SNHLY and CDR2 FYNNEI come from the germline V gene. The CDR3 here is CASTREGNQPQHF. CDR3 DNA: TGTGCCAGCACCAGGGAGGGCAATCAGCCCCAGCATTTT.

This clone was seen a few times. This chain connects TRBV6-5 to TRBJ2-7, with 8 bases matching TRBD2. Germline V lookup: CDR1 MNHEY, CDR2 SVGAGI. The CDR3 runs to 14 residues. Losses at the gene ends were 7 bases for V and 2 bases for J; bases not matched to a gene: 7. The CDR3 DNA sequence: TGTGCCAGCAAGACGGGAGGGCCGGCCTACGAGCAGTACTTC. It encodes CASKTGGPAYEQYF.

This clone was seen more than once but under ten times. The chain uses TRBV2 and TRBJ2-7, with D possibly TRBD1 on 6 matching bases. The germline V gene encodes CDR1 SNHLY and CDR2 FYNNEI. Trimming stripped 4 bases from V and 2 bases from J, with 12 bases between. The CDR3 consists of 14 residues. The CDR3 loop reads CASSAAGTPYEQYF. The CDR3 DNA sequence: TGTGCCAGCAGTGCTGCAGGGACACCCTACGAGCAGTACTTC.

V and J are TRBV2 and TRBJ1-1; 7 nucleotides line up with TRBD1. Germline-derived CDR1 and CDR2 are SNHLY and FYNNEI. This CDR3 is 13 amino acids long. Trimming at V came to 6 bases and at J to 6 bases, leaving 7 bases not matched to a gene. The DNA of the CDR3 is TGTGCCAGCAGACAGGGGAGAATTCCTGAAGCTTTCTTT. This translates into CASRQGRIPEAFF. Supplemented by reference TRBV2 and TRBJ1-1, the full variable domain reads EPEVTQTPSHQVTQMGQEVILRCVPISNHLYFYWYRQILGQKVEFLVSFYNNEISEKSEIFDDQFSVERPDGSNFTLKIRSTKLEDSAMYFCASRQGRIPEAFFGQGTRLTVV.

The V call is TRBV24-1, the J call TRBJ1-5; 7 nucleotides agree with TRBD1. CDR1 and CDR2 (germline): KGHDR, SFDVKD. J lost 7 bases, V lost 4 bases, and 12 bases had no gene match. CDR3 length: 16 amino acids. CDR3 bases: TGTGCCACCAGTGACCAATTAACAGGGGTGGGACAGCCCCAGCATTTT. Translation: CATSDQLTGVGQPQHF.

The chain is built from TRBV2 and TRBJ1-2; D is unresolved. V gave up 6 bases and J gave up 5 bases, with 16 bases separating them. Germline CDR1 is SNHLY and CDR2 is FYNNEI. CDR3 size: 14 residues. The CDR3, as DNA: TGTGCCAGCAGGGGTAGTGTTACGGGGTATGGCTACACCTTC. As protein: CASRGSVTGYGYTF.

This clone was detected only a few times. The chain combines TRBV28 with TRBJ1-6; 7 nucleotides agree with TRBD1. CDR1 and CDR2 from the germline V gene are MDHEN and SYDVKM. CDR3 size: 14 residues. V was clipped by 5 bases and J by 9 bases; unmatched bases: 7. In DNA form, the CDR3 reads TGTGCCAGCAGTAAACGACAGGGTTCTTCACCCCTCCACTTT. Amino acids: CASSKRQGSSPLHF.

V usage is TRBV5-1 and J usage is TRBJ2-5; D not certain. Between the trimmed V and J ends, which lost 4 bases and 2 bases, there was a span of 9 bases. CDR1 SGHRS and CDR2 YFSETQ come from the germline V gene. This CDR3 comprises 13 residues. The CDR3 sequence: CASSLSPQETQYF. In nucleotides, the CDR3 is TGCGCCAGCAGCCTATCCCCGCAAGAGACCCAGTACTTC.

This clone occurred once. The J gene is TRBJ1-5, the V gene TRBV6-5; D remains unclear. V gave up 0 bases and J gave up 7 bases, with 10 bases separating them. This CDR3 region has 14 residues. CDR1 MNHEY and CDR2 SVGAGI come from the germline V gene. CDR3 residues: CASSYSLGRQPQHF. Written as DNA, the CDR3 is TGTGCCAGCAGTTACTCACTCGGTCGGCAGCCCCAGCATTTT.

This clone has more than one count but fewer than ten. The CDR3 DNA reads as TGTGCTAGTGGTCTCGCTCCAAAAGCGGGCCTTTGTGAGCAGTTCTTC. Amino acid sequence: CASGLAPKAGLCEQFF. The gene calls are TRBV12-5 and TRBJ2-1; D perhaps matches TRBD2 (6 bases). This CDR3 is built from 16 residues. Trimming left V 5 bases short and J 9 bases short, with 23 bases between. The V gene's germline CDR1 is LGHNT and CDR2 FRNRAP.

The V gene is TRBV5-1, the J gene TRBJ2-7, with TRBD1 matching 9 bases. V shed 3 bases and J 3 bases; nucleotides not matched to a gene: 10. The CDR3 is 16 amino acids. Germline V CDR1 and CDR2: SGHRS, YFSETQ. CDR3 sequence reads: CASSWDRAKRNYEQYF. DNA of the CDR3: TGCGCCAGCAGCTGGGACAGGGCGAAACGAAACTACGAGCAGTACTTC.

The V call is TRBV10-3, the J call TRBJ1-1; 9 bases align to TRBD1. Germline V gene data show CDR1 as ENHRY and CDR2 as SYGVKD. J was trimmed by 3 bases and V by 10 bases; bases with no gene match: 6. CDR3 length: 13 amino acids. The CDR3 bases are TGTGCCAAAAGGGACAGGGTCGACACTGAAGCTTTCTTT. It codes for CAKRDRVDTEAFF.

This clone was picked up one time. V is TRBV19 and J is TRBJ2-3, with TRBD2 matching over 9 bases. The J segment lost 4 bases and the V segment lost 4 bases, leaving 6 bases of the junction unmatched. The CDR3 contains 15 residues. Germline CDR1 is LNHDA and CDR2 is SQIVND (reference sequence). CDR3 coding DNA: TGTGCCAGTAGTACCGGAGCGGGGGGCTCAGATACGCAGTATTTT. The encoded protein is CASSTGAGGSDTQYF. The complete variable domain, with remaining parts taken from reference TRBV19 and TRBJ2-3, reads DGGITQSPKYLFRKEGQNVTLSCEQNLNHDAMYWYRQDPGQGLRLIYYSQIVNDFQKGDIAEGYSVSREKKESFPLTVTSAQKNPTAFYLCASSTGAGGSDTQYFGPGTRLTVL.

The chain is built from TRBV28 and TRBJ2-3, with TRBD2 identical over 16 bases. This CDR3 spans 23 amino acids. Germline V CDR1 and CDR2: MDHEN, SYDVKM. The ends lost 4 bases at V and 2 bases at J; junction bases unmatched: 21. The chain's CDR3 is CASSYPRGTSGRALPAVTDTQYF. The CDR3 DNA is TGTGCCAGCAGTTACCCCCGGGGGACTAGCGGGAGGGCCCTCCCGGCGGTCACAGATACGCAGTATTTT.

This chain connects TRBV19 to TRBJ1-1; no reliable D call. The CDR3 runs 13 residues. CDR1 and CDR2 from the germline V gene are LNHDA and SQIVND (reference sequence). V lost 6 bases, J lost 1 base, and 9 bases lay in between. The CDR3 loop reads CASRIGGNTEAFF. The CDR3 nucleotides read TGTGCCAGTAGAATCGGAGGGAACACTGAAGCTTTCTTT.

This clone was seen once. As DNA, the CDR3 is TGCGCCAGCGCCCTCGGGACTAGCGGGAGAGGGAATGAGCAGTTCTTC. It translates to CASALGTSGRGNEQFF. This chain connects TRBV5-1 to TRBJ2-1, with 14 bases fitting TRBD2. V trimming: 7 bases; J trimming: 7 bases; junction bases outside the gene matches: 10. The CDR3 is 16 residues long. Germline CDR1 is SGHRS and CDR2 is YFSETQ. The full variable domain, its missing parts supplied by reference TRBV5-1 and TRBJ2-1, is KAGVTQTPRYLIKTRGQQVTLSCSPISGHRSVSWYQQTPGQGLQFLFEYFSETQRNKGNFPGRFSGRQFSNSRSEMNVSTLELGDSALYLCASALGTSGRGNEQFFGPGTRLTVL.

This rearrangement joins TRBV28 to TRBJ2-4; 9 positions match TRBD2. Germline-derived CDR1 and CDR2 are MDHEN and SYDVKM. Unmatched junction bases numbered 8, after V lost 3 bases and J lost 11 bases. The CDR3 consists of 14 residues. The CDR3 DNA follows: TGTGCCAGCAGTTTCCTTAGCGGGGGCCAAGTTCAGTACTTC. Its protein is CASSFLSGGQVQYF.

The chain uses TRBV5-1 and TRBJ1-2, with D possibly TRBD1 on 6 matching bases. Trimming left V 1 base short and J 6 bases short, with 13 bases between. CDR1 is SGHRS and CDR2 is YFSETQ in the germline V gene. This CDR3 is 14 amino acids long. CDR3 in amino acids: CASSLSTDSNGYTF. CDR3 coding DNA: TGCGCCAGCAGCTTGTCAACGGACAGTAATGGCTACACCTTC. Combining the CDR3 with reference TRBV5-1 and TRBJ1-2 gives the whole variable domain KAGVTQTPRYLIKTRGQQVTLSCSPISGHRSVSWYQQTPGQGLQFLFEYFSETQRNKGNFPGRFSGRQFSNSRSEMNVSTLELGDSALYLCASSLSTDSNGYTFGSGTRLTVV.

J is TRBJ2-5 and V is TRBV6-5; perhaps TRBD1 as D (6 bases). Trimming left V 7 bases short and J 5 bases short, with 11 bases between. In germline, CDR1 is MNHEY, CDR2 SVGAGI. The CDR3 runs 12 residues. CDR3 nucleotide sequence: TGTGCCAGCACAGGGGTGGGGGAGACCCAGTACTTC. This gives the protein CASTGVGETQYF.

The sample holds a few counts of this clone. The genes are TRBV10-1 and TRBJ1-2; 7 bases map to TRBD1. J gave up 7 bases and V 3 bases, and 11 bases lay outside the gene matches. Germline V gives CDR1 WNHNN, CDR2 SYGVQD (reference sequence). The CDR3 has 15 amino acids. CDR3 protein: CASSDPGTEVFGYTF. Here the CDR3 DNA reads TGCGCCAGCAGTGACCCCGGGACAGAAGTATTTGGCTACACCTTC.

This clone has a handful of counts. This chain links TRBV20-1 with TRBJ2-7; 13 nucleotides match TRBD2. The J segment lost 5 bases and the V segment lost 3 bases, leaving 7 bases of the junction unmatched. Germline CDR1 and CDR2: DFQATT and SNEGSKA (reference sequence). The CDR3 consists of 15 residues. CDR3 bases: TGCAGTGCTAGTCGGACTAGCGGGAGCGCCCACGAGCAGTACTTC. It is translated as CSASRTSGSAHEQYF.

CDR3 sequence (DNA): TGCAGTGCTAGTATTAGCGGATACAATGAGCAGTTCTTC. Its translation: CSASISGYNEQFF. The rearrangement joins TRBV20-1 to TRBJ2-1, with D possibly TRBD2 on 6 matching bases. The length of the CDR3 is 13 residues. V was clipped by 3 bases and J by 4 bases, with 10 bases between them. Germline-derived CDR1 and CDR2 are DFQATT and SNEGSKA (reference sequence).